These 17 T cell receptor beta chains share one sample of origin, sequenced in a study of T cell responses to AZD1222 COVID-19 vaccine. Assay used: immunoSEQ multiplex PCR; TCRdb lists only in-frame clones, some missing. The data contain 150,000 to 200,000 clones, approximately 90% of them singletons. Sample: peripheral blood, taken 28 days after the second AZD1222 dose. All receptors derive from an adult who received the AZD1222 COVID-19 vaccine.

The genes are TRBV6-5 and TRBJ2-2; TRBD2 aligns across 8 bases. The germline V gene has CDR1 MNHEY and CDR2 SVGAGI. J lost 6 bases, V lost 7 bases, and 7 bases had no gene match. The CDR3 runs 14 residues. The DNA of the CDR3 is TGTGCCAGCAACAGCGGGGGAATCCCCGGGGAGCTGTTTTTT. It yields the protein CASNSGGIPGELFF.

V usage is TRBV7-9 and J usage is TRBJ1-1; D is possibly TRBD1 (5 bases). Trimming pared 0 bases from V and 1 base from J, leaving 12 bases between. In germline, CDR1 is SEHNR, CDR2 FQNEAQ (reference sequence). The CDR3 is 16 amino acids. The CDR3 coding sequence is TGTGCCAGCAGCTTAGCGCTAAGTGGGACGAACACTGAAGCTTTCTTT. Translated, it gives CASSLALSGTNTEAFF. Combining the CDR3 with reference TRBV7-9 and TRBJ1-1 gives the whole variable domain DTGVSQNPRHKITKRGQNVTFRCDPISEHNRLYWYRQTLGQGPEFLTYFQNEAQLEKSRLLSDRFSAERPKGSFSTLEIQRTEQGDSAMYLCASSLALSGTNTEAFFGQGTRLTVV.

V gene TRBV24-1 combines with J gene TRBJ1-5, with TRBD1 matching over 9 bases. Germline CDR1 is KGHDR and CDR2 is SFDVKD. The J segment lost 5 bases and the V segment lost 4 bases, leaving 2 bases of the junction unmatched. This CDR3 region has 14 residues. The CDR3 DNA reads as TGTGCCACCAGTGACCGGACAGGGGATCAGCCCCAGCATTTT. It is translated as CATSDRTGDQPQHF.

The V and J genes are TRBV3-1 (or the pseudogene TRBV3-2) and TRBJ2-6, with unresolved D. The CDR3 length is 17 residues. Germline V CDR1 and CDR2: LGHDT, YNNKEL (reference sequence). Trimming took 6 bases from V and 2 from J, leaving 17 bases between them. The DNA for the CDR3 is TGTGCCAGCAGTCACTTCATTACAAGAGCTGGGGCCAACGTCCTGACTTTC. It yields the protein CASSHFITRAGANVLTF.

The chain joins TRBV9 to TRBJ1-5; TRBD1 is a possible D gene (5 bases). Trimming left V 4 bases short and J 3 bases short, with 14 bases between. The CDR3 extends over 15 amino acids. Germline CDR1 and CDR2: SGDLS and YYNGEE. CDR3 protein: CASSRDGDPNQPQHF. CDR3 nucleotides: TGTGCCAGCAGCCGGGACGGAGACCCCAATCAGCCCCAGCATTTT.

The rearrangement joins TRBV6-2 or TRBV6-3 to TRBJ1-5, with 7 positions matching TRBD1. The CDR3 spans 14 residues. Trimming removed 5 bases from V and 7 bases from J; junction bases left unmatched: 8. Looked up from germline, CDR1 is MNHEY and CDR2 is SVGEGT. CDR3 coding DNA: TGTGCCAGCAGTCCAGACAGGGCATACCAGCCCCAGCATTTT. Its translation is CASSPDRAYQPQHF.

The chain uses TRBV6-6 and TRBJ1-2, with 7 bases matching TRBD1. The CDR3 totals 13 residues. With V trimmed by 6 bases and J by 2 bases, 3 bases remained unmatched. Per germline, CDR1 MNHNY and CDR2 SVGAGI (reference sequence). The CDR3 region is CASSVGQNYGYTF. The CDR3 DNA follows: TGTGCCAGCAGCGTGGGACAGAACTATGGCTACACCTTC.

CDR3 nucleotide sequence: TGTGCCAGCAGTTACTCGCATGGCACAGGGGTGACTCATCAGCCCCAGCATTTT. Its translation: CASSYSHGTGVTHQPQHF. The chain combines TRBV6-2 or TRBV6-3 with TRBJ1-5; TRBD1 matches at 7 bases. CDR1 is MNHEY, CDR2 SVGEGT, per germline. Losses at the gene ends were 0 bases for V and 5 bases for J; bases not matched to a gene: 13. CDR3 size: 18 residues.

The rearrangement joins TRBV28 to TRBJ1-5; 9 bases agree with TRBD1. The CDR3 is 17 amino acids. V lost 5 bases to trimming and J lost 0 bases; unmatched junction nucleotides: 8. CDR1 MDHEN and CDR2 SYDVKM come from the germline V gene. The CDR3 region is CASSKGQGWNSNQPQHF. As DNA, the CDR3 is TGTGCCAGCAGTAAGGGACAGGGCTGGAATAGCAATCAGCCCCAGCATTTT. Variable domain in full (rest from reference TRBV28 and TRBJ1-5): DVKVTQSSRYLVKRTGEKVFLECVQDMDHENMFWYRQDPGLGLRLIYFSYDVKMKEKGDIPEGYSVSREKKERFSLILESASTNQTSMYLCASSKGQGWNSNQPQHFGDGTRLSIL.

J is TRBJ1-4 and V is TRBV19; D not resolved. The germline V gene has CDR1 LNHDA and CDR2 SQIVND (reference sequence). V was shortened by 6 bases and J by 0 bases, with 8 bases between the two germline ends. The CDR3 covers 14 residues. This CDR3 is CASSPGATNEKLFF. CDR3 nucleotide sequence: TGTGCCAGTAGCCCGGGAGCAACTAATGAAAAACTGTTTTTT. The full variable domain, its missing parts supplied by reference TRBV19 and TRBJ1-4, is DGGITQSPKYLFRKEGQNVTLSCEQNLNHDAMYWYRQDPGQGLRLIYYSQIVNDFQKGDIAEGYSVSREKKESFPLTVTSAQKNPTAFYLCASSPGATNEKLFFGSGTQLSVL.

The rearrangement joins TRBV20-1 to TRBJ2-3; D remains unclear. The germline gives CDR1 DFQATT, CDR2 SNEGSKA (reference sequence). This CDR3 region has 15 residues. The V gene lost 3 bases and the J gene lost 2 bases, with 15 bases spanning the gap. The CDR3 DNA follows: TGCAGTGCTAGTGGCTTGACCCACCCCACAGATACGCAGTATTTT. Its protein is CSASGLTHPTDTQYF.

The chain employs TRBV3-1 (or the pseudogene TRBV3-2) and TRBJ1-2; 7 positions match TRBD1. With 6 bases clipped from V and 5 bases from J, the junction kept 30 bases outside the gene matches. The length of the CDR3 is 21 residues. Germline V gene sequence: CDR1 LGHDT, CDR2 YNNKEL (reference sequence). As DNA, the CDR3 is TGTGCCAGCAGTTCAAGGAGGGTTGGAAGGGGGCAAGGAGAACGAGTATATGGCTACACCTTC. The encoded protein is CASSSRRVGRGQGERVYGYTF.

The chain combines TRBV4-2 with TRBJ1-5; D is unresolved. The CDR3 runs 14 residues. CDR1 is LGHNA and CDR2 is YNFKEQ in the germline V gene. The V end lost 0 bases, the J end lost 6 bases, and 9 bases lay between the germline ends. CDR3: CASSQEGSGQPQHF. CDR3 DNA sequence: TGTGCCAGCAGCCAAGAGGGGTCTGGTCAGCCCCAGCATTTT.

The V and J genes are TRBV6-6 and TRBJ2-7, with 8 positions matching TRBD2. V lost 5 bases, J lost 7 bases, and 10 bases stayed unmatched. CDR1 is MNHNY, CDR2 SVGAGI, per germline (reference sequence). The CDR3 extends over 14 amino acids. Written as DNA, the CDR3 is TGTGCCAGCAGTCCTGGGACTAGTGTGGAGGAGCAGTACTTC. This encodes CASSPGTSVEEQYF.

The rearrangement joins TRBV7-3 to TRBJ2-1, with D perhaps TRBD2 (5 bases). Germline V gene lookup returns CDR1 SGHTA and CDR2 FQGTGA. The V and J ends lost 5 bases and 9 bases respectively, with 14 bases between them. The CDR3 totals 13 residues. The CDR3 coding sequence is TGTGCCAGCAGCCAAGGGTCGCGGGCTGAGCAGTTCTTC. It is translated as CASSQGSRAEQFF.

A few counts support this clone. The CDR3 DNA sequence: TGTGCCAGCAGCCCTGGGACAGGGAATCAGCCCCAGCATTTT. This translates into CASSPGTGNQPQHF. The rearrangement joins TRBV27 to TRBJ1-5; TRBD1 matches 9 bases. This CDR3 is built from 14 residues. In germline, CDR1 is MNHEY, CDR2 SMNVEV (reference sequence). J was trimmed by 4 bases and V by 6 bases; bases with no gene match: 4.

The J gene is TRBJ2-1, the V gene TRBV3-1 (or the pseudogene TRBV3-2); no reliable D call. The germline V gene encodes CDR1 LGHDT and CDR2 YNNKEL (reference sequence). Trimming pared 0 bases from V and 10 bases from J, leaving 13 bases between. The CDR3 runs 14 residues. The CDR3 is CASSQELGRTEQFF. DNA for the CDR3: TGTGCCAGCAGCCAAGAATTAGGACGCACGGAGCAGTTCTTC.